This is a list of T cell receptor beta chains from one sample in a study of blood T cell repertoires in COVID-19. TCRdb's table, derived via immunoSEQ multiplex PCR, lists solely in-frame clones and lacks some. The table lists 150,000 to 200,000 clones, under 90% of them singletons. The sample consisted of PBMCs or T cells enriched from blood (not recorded which). These receptors all stem from a man aged 60 to 75 who had recovered from COVID-19. The CDR3 runs from the conserved cysteine through the conserved F or W. A D gene is named only where the DNA matches it firmly. Where a row states a size, it is once, few, many or the class of an expanded clone; other rows omit it.

v_call	d_call	clone_size	j_call	cdr3_nt	cdr3_aa
TRBV7-8	TRBD1	.	TRBJ2-7	TGTGCCAGCAGCTCCAGTAGGACAGGGCTCGACGAGCAGTACTTC	CASSSSRTGLDEQYF
TRBV5-5	TRBD1	.	TRBJ1-4	TGTGCCAGCAGCGGAACAGGGGGTGAAAAACTGTTTTTT	CASSGTGGEKLFF
TRBV7-9	.	.	TRBJ2-7	TGTGCCAGCAGCCCGGCCGGGACACCAACCTACGAGCAGTACTTC	CASSPAGTPTYEQYF
TRBV12-3/TRBV12-4	.	.	TRBJ2-7	TGTGCCAGCAGTTCTCGTGCCTACGAGCAGTACTTC	CASSSRAYEQYF
TRBV6-5	.	.	TRBJ2-2	TGTGCCTCCTCCTGGGGCGCAATGAACACCGGGGAGCTGTTTTTT	CASSWGAMNTGELFF
TRBV20-1	.	.	TRBJ1-6	TGCAGTGCCGGTCGGGAGGCCCTCCACTTT	CSAGREALHF
TRBV5-4	TRBD2	.	TRBJ2-1	TGTGCCAGCAGCAAGGGGACTAGCGGGTGGCAGAACGTAAACAATGAGCAGTTCTTC	CASSKGTSGWQNVNNEQFF
TRBV10-3	TRBD2	few	TRBJ2-7	TGTGCCATCAGTGAGGGACTAGCGGATTTGTCCTACGAGCAGTACTTC	CAISEGLADLSYEQYF
TRBV5-1	TRBD2	.	TRBJ2-3	TGCGCCAGCAGCTTGGAATTAGCGGGAGTTGATACGCAGTATTTT	CASSLELAGVDTQYF
TRBV5-4	.	.	TRBJ2-1	TGTGCCAGCAGCGGAGACTCGAGCTCCTACAATGAGCAGTTCTTC	CASSGDSSSYNEQFF
TRBV11-3	TRBD1	.	TRBJ1-1	TGTGCCAGCAGCTCGAACAGGGGAGACACTGAAGCTTTCTTT	CASSSNRGDTEAFF
TRBV28	.	.	TRBJ2-7	TGTGCCAGCAGTTTGGAGGTGTCTAGCTACGAGCAGTACTTC	CASSLEVSSYEQYF
TRBV9	.	.	TRBJ2-6	TGTGCCAGCAGCGTAGTCCATTCCAATCCTGGGGCCAACGTCCTGACTTTC	CASSVVHSNPGANVLTF
TRBV10-3	.	.	TRBJ2-5	TGTGCCATCAGTGGAGCTGGGCTCGCAGGGACAATCCAAGAGACCCAGTACTTC	CAISGAGLAGTIQETQYF
TRBV11-2	TRBD1	.	TRBJ1-6	TGTGCCAGCAGCTCTGGGGTGGACAGGGATAATTCACCCCTCCACTTT	CASSSGVDRDNSPLHF
TRBV6-5	.	once	TRBJ2-7	TGTGCCAGCGGCTCCTCCGGGGCCTACGAGCAGTACTTC	CASGSSGAYEQYF
TRBV28	TRBD1	.	TRBJ1-4	TGTGCCAGCAGTCGGGGGACAGCTCCCAATGAAAAACTGTTTTTT	CASSRGTAPNEKLFF
TRBV15	.	.	TRBJ2-1	TGTGCCACCAGCAGAGATCTAGACAATGAGCAGTTCTTC	CATSRDLDNEQFF
TRBV6-1	.	once	TRBJ1-2	TGTGCCAGCAGTGAAGCGCTGACAGGAGCTAACTATGGCTACACCTTC	CASSEALTGANYGYTF
TRBV3-1/TRBV3-2	.	few	TRBJ1-2	TGTGCCAGCAGCCAGTACGGGGGGCAGAGCTACACCTTC	CASSQYGGQSYTF
TRBV29-1	TRBD2	.	TRBJ2-7	TGCAGCGTTGAAATCGCTAGCGGGAGAGTGCAGTACTTC	CSVEIASGRVQYF
TRBV7-2	.	.	TRBJ1-1	TGTGCCAGCAGCACCCGAGCTGATGAAGCTTTCTTT	CASSTRADEAFF